Shown below are 23 T cell receptor beta chains from a single sample sequenced in a study of blood T cell repertoires in COVID-19 (dated by TCRdb to 2020 to 2021). Libraries were constructed by the immunoSEQ multiplex PCR assay. TCRdb stores this immuneACCESS table with in-frame sequences only. Part of the clones is absent; in the studies checked, under half of the shortfall reflects unresolved V genes, and no reason is known for the rest. This sample is represented by 130,000 to 150,000 clones; around 80% of them were singletons. Of the sample, about 2% falls within the top ten clones. Sequencing input: peripheral blood. The origin of the receptors is a woman aged 60-75 years with acute or convalescent COVID-19.

This clone was seen only once. The chain joins TRBV28 to TRBJ1-2; 8 nucleotides match TRBD1. The junction had 8 bases not matched to a gene; V was cut back by 5 bases and J by 6 bases. The germline V gene has CDR1 MDHEN and CDR2 SYDVKM. The CDR3 length is 14 residues. In DNA form, the CDR3 reads TGTGCCAGCAGTACCTACAGGGGGGTCCATGGCTACACCTTC. Protein: CASSTYRGVHGYTF.

The CDR3 protein is CASSQVRAGGKLAKNIQYF. The DNA of the CDR3 is TGTGCCAGCAGCCAAGTAAGAGCGGGAGGAAAGTTAGCCAAAAACATTCAGTACTTC. The chain is built from TRBV3-1 (or the pseudogene TRBV3-2) and TRBJ2-4; 9 nucleotides align to TRBD2. There are 19 residues in the CDR3. After removal of 1 base from V and 0 bases from J, the junction contained 10 bases not matched to a gene. CDR1 is LGHDT, CDR2 YNNKEL, per germline (reference sequence).

The chain carries TRBV19 and TRBJ2-1; TRBD2 matches at 7 bases. CDR3 length equals 15 residues. V lost 3 bases, J lost 4 bases, and 6 bases stayed unmatched. Germline V gene data show CDR1 as LNHDA and CDR2 as SQIVND (reference sequence). CDR3 in DNA: TGTGCCAGTAGTATCCGACTAGCCTCTTACAATGAGCAGTTCTTC. It yields the protein CASSIRLASYNEQFF. The full variable domain, with the rest looked up from reference TRBV19 and TRBJ2-1, is DGGITQSPKYLFRKEGQNVTLSCEQNLNHDAMYWYRQDPGQGLRLIYYSQIVNDFQKGDIAEGYSVSREKKESFPLTVTSAQKNPTAFYLCASSIRLASYNEQFFGPGTRLTVL.

This clone has a single count. This chain connects TRBV21-1 to TRBJ2-1; TRBD2 is the table's D call and was not checked against the DNA. TRBV21-1 is described as a pseudogene. The CDR3 has 17 residues. CDR3 protein: CASSGPGTSGAYNEQFF. DNA for the CDR3: TGTGCCAGCAGTGGGCCCGGGACTAGCGGAGCCTACAATGAGCAGTTCTTC.

As regards this clone: At one end the junction does not follow the germline gene, possibly because of a read error. CDR3 bases: TGTGCCAGCATTATGGGACAGGGCTACACTGAAGTTTTCTTT. It encodes CASIMGQGYTEVFF. V usage is TRBV2 and J usage is TRBJ1-1; TRBD1 matches at 9 bases. Per the germline V gene, CDR1 is SNHLY and CDR2 is FYNNEI. CDR3 length: 14 amino acids. The whole variable domain, remainder taken from reference TRBV2 and TRBJ1-1, is EPEVTQTPSHQVTQMGQEVILRCVPISNHLYFYWYRQILGQKVEFLVSFYNNEISEKSEIFDDQFSVERPDGSNFTLKIRSTKLEDSAMYFCASIMGQGYTEVFFGQGTRLTVV.

The V gene is TRBV5-4, the J gene TRBJ1-2, with 9 bases lining up with TRBD1. V lost 3 bases to trimming and J lost 1 base; unmatched junction nucleotides: 10. Germline loops: CDR1 SGHNT, CDR2 YYREEE (reference sequence). The CDR3 loop spans 17 amino acids. This CDR3 is CASSWSQGQGFNYGYTF. The CDR3 DNA reads TGTGCCAGCAGCTGGAGCCAGGGACAGGGATTTAACTATGGCTACACCTTC. The variable domain in full, completed from reference TRBV5-4 and TRBJ1-2, reads ETGVTQSPTHLIKTRGQQVTLRCSSQSGHNTVSWYQQALGQGPQFIFQYYREEENGRGNFPPRFSGLQFPNYSSELNVNALELDDSALYLCASSWSQGQGFNYGYTFGSGTRLTVV.

CDR3 region: CAWSFRQGIRNTIYF. CDR3 coding DNA: TGTGCCTGGAGTTTTAGACAGGGTATTAGAAACACCATATATTTT. The rearrangement uses TRBV30 and TRBJ1-3, with 7 bases matching TRBD1. CDR3 length: 15 residues. Germline assignment: CDR1 GTSNPN and CDR2 SVGIG (reference sequence). The J segment lost 5 bases and the V segment lost 2 bases, leaving 9 bases of the junction unmatched.

This chain connects TRBV3-1 (or the pseudogene TRBV3-2) to TRBJ2-1, with 10 bases aligning to TRBD1. The ends lost 4 bases at V and 6 bases at J; junction bases unmatched: 12. The CDR3 is 17 residues long. Germline CDR1 and CDR2: LGHDT and YNNKEL (reference sequence). CDR3 DNA sequence: TGTGCCAGCAGCCCAAAGATTATCGGGACAGGGGTCAATGAGCAGTTCTTC. Amino acid sequence: CASSPKIIGTGVNEQFF.

This sequence joins TRBV5-1 and TRBJ2-2; 14 positions agree with TRBD2. J gave up 7 bases and V 3 bases, and 8 bases lay outside the gene matches. Per germline, CDR1 SGHRS and CDR2 YFSETQ. This CDR3 contains 17 residues. CDR3 coding DNA: TGCGCCAGCAGCTCCGGACTAGCGGGAGGTACCGGCGGGGAGCTGTTTTTT. Its translation is CASSSGLAGGTGGELFF.

The rearrangement links TRBV29-1 to TRBJ2-7; TRBD2 aligns across 11 bases. The CDR3 sequence is 15 residues long. Trimming at V came to 6 bases and at J to 2 bases, leaving 9 bases not matched to a gene. Germline CDR1 SQVTM, CDR2 ANQGSEA. CDR3 in DNA: TGCAGCGTCCGAGAGGAACTAGCGGGGGCCTACGAGCAGTACTTC. Protein product: CSVREELAGAYEQYF.

The chain combines TRBV5-1 with TRBJ1-1; D is unresolved. The CDR3 is made up of 14 amino acids. The V and J ends lost 4 bases and 11 bases respectively, with 21 bases between them. The germline gives CDR1 SGHRS, CDR2 YFSETQ. CDR3 nucleotide sequence: TGCGCCAGCAGCGGGAGACCGGGCCAAGGGTTGGCTTTCTTT. It yields the protein CASSGRPGQGLAFF. The whole variable domain, filled in from reference TRBV5-1 and TRBJ1-1, reads KAGVTQTPRYLIKTRGQQVTLSCSPISGHRSVSWYQQTPGQGLQFLFEYFSETQRNKGNFPGRFSGRQFSNSRSEMNVSTLELGDSALYLCASSGRPGQGLAFFGQGTRLTVV.

The chain employs TRBV5-4 and TRBJ2-7; TRBD1 matches at 7 bases. The trim removed 5 bases at V and 4 bases at J, leaving 12 bases unmatched. Looked up from germline, CDR1 is SGHNT and CDR2 is YYREEE (reference sequence). The CDR3 covers 15 residues. The CDR3 DNA reads as TGTGCCAGCAGGCCTAGCCGGGACAGTCGATACGAGCAGTACTTC. Translation: CASRPSRDSRYEQYF. The full variable domain, in which reference TRBV5-4 and TRBJ2-7 provide the parts outside the CDR3, is ETGVTQSPTHLIKTRGQQVTLRCSSQSGHNTVSWYQQALGQGPQFIFQYYREEENGRGNFPPRFSGLQFPNYSSELNVNALELDDSALYLCASRPSRDSRYEQYFGPGTRLTVT.

This chain's CDR3 is CASSESGLAGDETQYF. CDR3 bases: TGTGCCAGCAGTGAGTCTGGACTAGCGGGAGATGAGACCCAGTACTTC. The V and J genes are TRBV2 and TRBJ2-5, with TRBD2 identical over 13 bases. CDR1 SNHLY and CDR2 FYNNEI come from the germline V gene. With V trimmed by 3 bases and J by 5 bases, 6 bases remained unmatched. This CDR3 is 16 amino acids long.

The chain uses TRBV5-1 and TRBJ2-3; D is possibly TRBD2 (5 bases). With 0 bases removed from V and 5 bases from J, the gap between germline ends came to 7 bases. This CDR3 is 13 amino acids long. Germline values: CDR1 SGHRS, CDR2 YFSETQ. The CDR3 sequence is CASSLAGIDTQYF. Written as DNA, the CDR3 is TGCGCCAGCAGCTTGGCCGGGATAGATACGCAGTATTTT.

V and J are TRBV3-1 (or the pseudogene TRBV3-2) and TRBJ2-1, with D uncertain. The V gene lost 1 base and the J gene lost 10 bases, with 14 bases spanning the gap. The CDR3 is 14 amino acids. Germline V CDR1 and CDR2: LGHDT, YNNKEL (reference sequence). CDR3 nucleotide sequence: TGTGCCAGCAGCCAAGGACTCCCGCAATCCGAGCAGTTCTTC. Translation: CASSQGLPQSEQFF.

This chain joins TRBV19 and TRBJ2-2, with D uncertain. This CDR3 has 19 residues. Germline V gives CDR1 LNHDA, CDR2 SQIVND (reference sequence). The ends were cut back, 7 bases at V and 0 bases at J, with 24 bases in the middle. CDR3 sequence reads: CASTLKRQFSFSNTGELFF. The CDR3 nucleotides read TGTGCCAGTACCCTAAAGAGGCAGTTCTCTTTCTCGAACACCGGGGAGCTGTTTTTT.

The V and J genes are TRBV29-1 and TRBJ2-7; a weak D match, TRBD2 (6 bases). The CDR3 totals 14 residues. Trimming removed 4 bases from V and 3 bases from J, with 16 bases in between. Germline loops: CDR1 SQVTM, CDR2 ANQGSEA. Here the CDR3 reads CSVGGAGSGYEQYF. CDR3 coding DNA: TGCAGCGTTGGTGGGGCGGGAAGTGGCTACGAGCAGTACTTC.

V and J are TRBV3-1 (or the pseudogene TRBV3-2) and TRBJ1-2; 7 bases match TRBD1. Per germline, CDR1 LGHDT and CDR2 YNNKEL (reference sequence). This CDR3 has 14 amino acids. J was trimmed by 4 bases and V by 0 bases; bases with no gene match: 2. CDR3 in DNA: TGTGCCAGCAGCCAAGACCCAGGGGGCTATGGCTACACCTTC. Translating gives CASSQDPGGYGYTF.

The gene calls are TRBV5-4 and TRBJ2-1; 13 bases are shared with TRBD2. The J segment lost 8 bases and the V segment lost 4 bases, leaving 6 bases of the junction unmatched. Germline loops: CDR1 SGHNT, CDR2 YYREEE (reference sequence). CDR3 length equals 15 residues. The CDR3 bases are TGTGCCAGCAGCGTACTAGCGGGAGGGCCGGATGAGCAGTTCTTC. Amino acid sequence: CASSVLAGGPDEQFF.

Here the CDR3 DNA reads TGCGCCAGCAGCTCCGGGACAGCTAGGACCTACGAGCAGTACTTC. This codes for CASSSGTARTYEQYF. The chain carries TRBV5-1 and TRBJ2-7; 7 bases fit TRBD1. CDR3 length: 15 residues. The germline V gene encodes CDR1 SGHRS and CDR2 YFSETQ. Trimming cost V 3 bases and J 2 bases; bases outside gene matches: 8.

The chain is built from TRBV27 and TRBJ1-6; weak D call: TRBD1 (5 bases). V was shortened by 3 bases and J by 0 bases, with 12 bases between the two germline ends. The CDR3 extends over 17 amino acids. Looked up from germline, CDR1 is MNHEY and CDR2 is SMNVEV (reference sequence). CDR3 loop: CASSFLTASSYNSPLHF. The CDR3 nucleotides read TGTGCCAGCAGTTTTTTGACAGCCAGCTCCTATAATTCACCCCTCCACTTT.

This chain links TRBV7-9 with TRBJ1-5; D gene ambiguous. The V gene lost 2 bases and the J gene lost 0 bases, with 11 bases spanning the gap. The CDR3 length is 16 residues. Looked up from germline, CDR1 is SEHNR and CDR2 is FQNEAQ (reference sequence). The CDR3 is CASSLRGPNSNQPQHF. CDR3 bases: TGTGCCAGCAGCTTACGTGGCCCGAATAGCAATCAGCCCCAGCATTTT.

The chain combines TRBV10-2 with TRBJ2-3, with TRBD2 matching 9 bases. V lost 8 bases to trimming and J lost 5 bases; unmatched junction nucleotides: 11. The CDR3 extends over 15 amino acids. Germline V gene sequence: CDR1 WSHSY, CDR2 SAAADI. The CDR3 DNA reads TGCGCCAGCTCGGATTTAGCGGGAGCGGTAGATACGCAGTATTTT. It translates to CASSDLAGAVDTQYF.